These 19 T cell receptor beta chains came from one sample sequenced in a study of PD-L1 blockade in urothelial cancer. Time point noted: peripheral blood 6 weeks after treatment start. Sequencing was performed with immunoSEQ multiplex PCR; in TCRdb, only in-frame clones are kept and a portion is missing. The sample has about 48,000 clones; roughly 80% are singletons. This specimen consisted of PBMCs, obtained around atezolizumab (anti-PD-L1) treatment. The source is a man between 65 and 80 years old with urothelial cancer.

The J gene is TRBJ2-7, the V gene TRBV2; 7 bases align to TRBD1. CDR3 length equals 15 residues. The ends lost 5 bases at V and 4 bases at J; junction bases unmatched: 11. The germline V gene has CDR1 SNHLY and CDR2 FYNNEI. CDR3 sequence: CASSPYQGESYEQYF. DNA of the CDR3: TGTGCCAGCAGTCCGTACCAGGGGGAATCTTACGAGCAGTACTTC.

V is TRBV19 and J is TRBJ1-2; TRBD1 matches 7 bases. Germline V CDR1 and CDR2: LNHDA, SQIVND (reference sequence). With V trimmed by 7 bases and J by 5 bases, 10 bases remained unmatched. The CDR3 is made up of 14 amino acids. CDR3 nucleotide sequence: TGTGCCAGTACCCCCCCCGGGACAGAATATGGCTACACCTTC. Protein sequence: CASTPPGTEYGYTF.

This chain uses TRBV6-6 with TRBJ1-5, with TRBD1 matching over 9 bases. Germline loops: CDR1 MNHNY, CDR2 SVGAGI (reference sequence). This CDR3 is 15 amino acids long. Losses at the gene ends were 0 bases for V and 7 bases for J; bases not matched to a gene: 4. CDR3 coding DNA: TGTGCCAGCAGTTACTCCTCGGGACAGGGACAGCCCCAGCATTTT. Translating it yields CASSYSSGQGQPQHF.

The chain employs TRBV5-1 and TRBJ2-3; D is possibly TRBD1 (5 bases). The V end lost 0 bases, the J end lost 2 bases, and 13 bases lay between the germline ends. The CDR3 loop spans 16 amino acids. The germline V gene has CDR1 SGHRS and CDR2 YFSETQ. Here the CDR3 reads CASSLEGRELTDTQYF. The CDR3 DNA reads TGCGCCAGCAGCTTGGAAGGCAGGGAACTCACAGATACGCAGTATTTT.

This clone came up once. The chain recombines TRBV14 with TRBJ2-2, with TRBD1 as a possible D gene (5 bases). There are 16 residues in the CDR3. The germline V and J ends were trimmed by 1 base and 6 bases, with 15 bases remaining between them. Germline-derived CDR1 and CDR2 are SGHDN and FVKESK. The CDR3 sequence: CASSQGMGLGAGELFF. In DNA, the CDR3 is TGTGCCAGCAGCCAAGGAATGGGGTTAGGGGCCGGGGAGCTGTTTTTT.

This clone has only one observation. This chain connects TRBV2 to TRBJ1-4; D unresolved. The ends were cut back, 4 bases at V and 5 bases at J, with 5 bases in the middle. The CDR3 sequence is 12 residues long. Germline lookup yields CDR1 SNHLY and CDR2 FYNNEI. The CDR3 bases are TGTGCCAGCAGTGGAGGGAATGAAAAACTGTTTTTT. As protein: CASSGGNEKLFF.

The chain recombines TRBV6-6 with TRBJ1-2; D gene unclear. This CDR3 is 12 amino acids long. The V end was cut by 6 bases, the J end by 5 bases, with 10 bases between. CDR1 and CDR2 from the germline V gene are MNHNY and SVGAGI (reference sequence). CDR3 protein: CASRKTEYGYTF. The CDR3, as DNA: TGTGCCAGCAGGAAGACGGAGTATGGCTACACCTTC.

This clone has more than one count but fewer than ten. This chain uses TRBV6-1 with TRBJ1-1; D is unresolved. The germline CDR1 and CDR2 sequences are MNHNS and SASEGT. Trimming removed 7 bases from V and 1 base from J, with 7 bases in between. The CDR3 contains 12 residues. The CDR3 sequence is CASKLRNTEAFF. For the CDR3, the DNA is TGTGCCAGCAAACTGAGGAACACTGAAGCTTTCTTT.

This clone has only a few counts. The CDR3 nucleotides are TGTGCCAGCAGCCCCACCGGGACTAGCAGCTACGAGCAGTACTTC. Its protein is CASSPTGTSSYEQYF. This rearrangement joins TRBV7-3 to TRBJ2-7; the match to TRBD2 covers 9 bases. The CDR3 extends over 15 amino acids. Trimming took 5 bases from V and 3 from J; bases not matched to a gene: 8. CDR1 and CDR2 from the germline V gene are SGHTA and FQGTGA.

Concerning this clone: One junction end does not reproduce the germline sequence, and a read error may be involved. The J gene is TRBJ2-5, the V gene TRBV5-4; TRBD2 matches 8 bases. CDR3 size: 15 residues. In germline, CDR1 is SGHNT, CDR2 YYREEE (reference sequence). CDR3 amino acids: CASSSGGDPQATQYF. CDR3 nucleotide sequence: TGTGCCAGCAGCTCGGGGGGGGACCCCCAAGCGACCCAGTACTTC. Together with reference TRBV5-4 and TRBJ2-5, the CDR3 gives the full variable domain: ETGVTQSPTHLIKTRGQQVTLRCSSQSGHNTVSWYQQALGQGPQFIFQYYREEENGRGNFPPRFSGLQFPNYSSELNVNALELDDSALYLCASSSGGDPQATQYFGPGTRLLVL.

This sequence joins TRBV27 and TRBJ2-1, with a tentative D call TRBD1 (6 bases). This CDR3 region has 14 residues. Germline loops: CDR1 MNHEY, CDR2 SMNVEV (reference sequence). V was trimmed by 7 bases and J by 0 bases, leaving 10 bases between them. CDR3 sequence: CASKGHNSYNEQFF. Here the CDR3 DNA reads TGTGCCAGCAAGGGACACAACTCCTACAATGAGCAGTTCTTC.

In its sample, this clone was seen many times. V and J are TRBV6-1 and TRBJ1-5; D not resolved. The CDR3 is 16 residues long. V shed 0 bases and J shed 0 bases, with 9 bases lying between them. The germline CDR1 and CDR2 sequences are MNHNS and SASEGT. CDR3 region: CASSEARTGSNQPQHF. The CDR3 nucleotides read TGTGCCAGCAGTGAAGCTCGAACGGGTAGCAATCAGCCCCAGCATTTT.

The rearrangement joins TRBV5-6 to TRBJ2-7; 12 nucleotides match TRBD1. The CDR3 is 14 residues long. Germline assignment: CDR1 SGHDT and CDR2 YYEEEE. J lost 3 bases, V lost 5 bases, and 3 bases had no gene match. CDR3 nucleotides: TGTGCCAGCAGAGGGACAGGGGGCAGCTACGAGCAGTACTTC. It is translated as CASRGTGGSYEQYF.

CDR3 residues: CASSPQTGAGTEAFF. CDR3 coding DNA: TGTGCCAGCAGCCCCCAGACAGGGGCTGGAACTGAAGCTTTCTTT. The chain joins TRBV7-3 to TRBJ1-1; 8 nucleotides match TRBD1. CDR3 length: 15 residues. In germline, CDR1 is SGHTA, CDR2 FQGTGA. J lost 5 bases, V lost 5 bases, and 10 bases had no gene match.

This clone was seen only once. This sequence joins TRBV6-1 and TRBJ2-5; a weak D match, TRBD2 (6 bases). V was trimmed by 7 bases and J by 4 bases, leaving 13 bases between them. Germline V gene sequence: CDR1 MNHNS, CDR2 SASEGT. The CDR3 contains 13 residues. CDR3: CASNREWGETQYF. The DNA of the CDR3 is TGTGCCAGCAATCGGGAGTGGGGAGAGACCCAGTACTTC.

The rearrangement uses TRBV30 and TRBJ2-3; D uncertain. The V and J ends lost 4 bases and 7 bases respectively, with 9 bases between them. The CDR3 has 11 amino acids. The germline V gene encodes CDR1 GTSNPN and CDR2 SVGIG (reference sequence). The CDR3 nucleotides read TGTGCCTGGACCCGCAGGCATACGCAGTATTTT. Encoded protein: CAWTRRHTQYF. The complete variable domain, with remaining parts taken from reference TRBV30 and TRBJ2-3, reads SQTIHQWPATLVQPVGSPLSLECTVEGTSNPNLYWYRQAAGRGLQLLFYSVGIGQISSEVPQNLSASRPQDRQFILSSKKLLLSDSGFYLCAWTRRHTQYFGPGTRLTVL.

This rearrangement joins TRBV2 to TRBJ2-7; D not certain. This CDR3 comprises 12 residues. Trimming shortened V by 11 bases and J by 0 bases, and 11 bases separated the two germline ends. Germline CDR1 reads SNHLY; CDR2 reads FYNNEI. This chain's CDR3 is CAYGYNSYEQYF. In DNA form, the CDR3 reads TGTGCCTACGGGTACAACTCCTACGAGCAGTACTTC. The whole variable domain, remainder taken from reference TRBV2 and TRBJ2-7, is EPEVTQTPSHQVTQMGQEVILRCVPISNHLYFYWYRQILGQKVEFLVSFYNNEISEKSEIFDDQFSVERPDGSNFTLKIRSTKLEDSAMYFCAYGYNSYEQYFGPGTRLTVT.

This clone appeared a single time. The chain links TRBV5-1 to TRBJ2-5, with D possibly being TRBD2 (6 bases). CDR3 length equals 14 residues. Germline V gene sequence: CDR1 SGHRS, CDR2 YFSETQ. V was shortened by 4 bases and J by 5 bases, with 15 bases between the two germline ends. This CDR3 is CASSPGVERETQYF. CDR3 DNA sequence: TGCGCCAGCAGCCCGGGGGTGGAGCGGGAGACCCAGTACTTC.

This clone showed up just a few times. The J gene is TRBJ2-7, the V gene TRBV2, with D hard to call. CDR3 length equals 12 residues. Looked up from germline, CDR1 is SNHLY and CDR2 is FYNNEI. The ends were cut back, 0 bases at V and 6 bases at J, with 6 bases in the middle. The CDR3 DNA is TGTGCCAGCAGTGAAGCTCTAGGCGAGCAGTACTTC. Amino acids: CASSEALGEQYF.